A single TCR beta chain is shown here with its context. Its target is unknown. V lost 5 bases and J lost 9; bases outside the gene matches: 14. The germline gives CDR1 SGHDT, CDR2 YYEEEE. This CDR3 is built from 15 residues. These data come from a study of CD8+ T cells in alopecia areata. Study conclusions and caveats: Normal skin contains resident alphabeta T cells, and these are also sequenced in scalp samples. Possibly as an HLA-related effect, TCR sharing across patients appeared less clear than in mice. More clonal than normal scalp was lesional scalp, particularly alopecia totalis/universalis.

Sorted out of PBMCs were CD4+ T cells and CD8+ T cells. Investigators isolated RNA and reverse transcribed it into cDNA to act as the sequencing template. The repertoire was sequenced with immunoSEQ multiplex PCR; TCRdb's copy has only in-frame clones and lacks some. The data show more than 100,000 clones, 55% seen once. This sequence joins TRBV5-6 and TRBJ2-4; 7 nucleotides align to TRBD1. The receptor's source is a human donor in good health. Sequences were obtained from CD4+ T cells sorted from blood. The CDR3 DNA reads as TGTGCCAGCAGTCCAGGACAGGCCTTAAAAGTCATTCAGTACTTC. It yields the protein CASSPGQALKVIQYF.